This T cell receptor beta chain was captured by sequencing in a study of blood T cell repertoires in COVID-19. About the study: Samples taken during acute and convalescent COVID-19 were collected in the United States, Italy and Spain. The analysed material was cDNA or gDNA that came from T cells, B-cell-depleted T cells, or PBMCs.

This CDR3 has 12 amino acids. Looked up from germline, CDR1 is WSHSY and CDR2 is SAAADI. V lost 8 bases to trimming and J lost 0 bases, with 7 bases between them. As originally analysed: Nucleated cell counts were estimated from reference gene primer amplification. The protocol was immunoSEQ multiplex PCR, while the TCRdb copy is restricted to in-frame clones and leaves out a portion. The D gene and trimming were derived from the DNA, and the V and J assignments and clone size from that table. The top ten clones hold 2% to 2.5% of a sample with 250,000 to 300,000 clones, roughly 90% of them seen once.

The gene calls are TRBV10-2 and TRBJ1-1; no clear D. Sequenced: peripheral blood. The sequence came from a man between 45 and 60 years old with acute or convalescent COVID-19. CDR3 bases: TGCGCCAGCGGCACAGTGAACACTGAAGCTTTCTTT. It encodes CASGTVNTEAFF.